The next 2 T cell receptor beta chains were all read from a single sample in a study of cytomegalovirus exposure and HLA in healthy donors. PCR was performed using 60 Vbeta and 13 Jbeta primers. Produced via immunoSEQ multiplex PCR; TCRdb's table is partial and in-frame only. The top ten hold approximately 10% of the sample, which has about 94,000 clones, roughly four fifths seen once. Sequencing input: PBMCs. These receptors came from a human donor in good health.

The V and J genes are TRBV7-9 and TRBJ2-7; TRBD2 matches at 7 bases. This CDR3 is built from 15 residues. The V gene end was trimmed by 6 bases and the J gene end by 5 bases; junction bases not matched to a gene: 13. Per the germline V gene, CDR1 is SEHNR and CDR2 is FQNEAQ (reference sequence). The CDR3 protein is CASRRVGTTRDEQYF. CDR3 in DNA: TGTGCCAGCAGGCGGGTCGGGACTACCCGGGACGAGCAGTACTTC.

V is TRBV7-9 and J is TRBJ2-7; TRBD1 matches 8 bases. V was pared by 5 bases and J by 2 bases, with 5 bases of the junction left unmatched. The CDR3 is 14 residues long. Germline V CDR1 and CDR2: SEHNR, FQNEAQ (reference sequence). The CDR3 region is CASSPQGVAYEQYF. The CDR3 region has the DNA TGTGCCAGCAGCCCACAGGGGGTGGCCTACGAGCAGTACTTC.